This TCR beta chain was captured in a study of T cells in Graves' hyperthyroidism and ophthalmopathy. J was trimmed by 4 bases and V by 4 bases; bases with no gene match: 15. The CDR3 totals 17 residues. The germline gives CDR1 SGDLS, CDR2 YYNGEE. The TCR beta CDR3 regions underwent amplification using RNA transcripts as the source. A set of HTBI primers served as the primers for a first-round RT-PCR of the TCR CDR3. TCRdb processed the multiplex PCR reads anew with MiXCR; each CDR3 protein has one entry. The sample lists about 480,000 distinct CDR3 sequences, around an eighth seen once, with over 15% in the top ten. Points on this clonotype: The target antigen is unknown.

Findings and limits, study-wide: Blood samples included most of the expanded thyroid clonotypes exceeding 0.001.

The specimen sequenced was blood. This receptor was identified in a woman under 30 with Graves' hyperthyroidism. The chain links TRBV9 to TRBJ2-3, with 7 bases matching TRBD1. The CDR3 spells CASSPRPLITGADTQYF. The CDR3 DNA sequence: TGTGCCAGCAGCCCACGCCCCTTGATTACAGGGGCAGATACGCAGTATTTT.